This T cell receptor beta chain is from a study of blood T cell repertoires in COVID-19. Looking at the study overall: Both acute and convalescent COVID-19 samples were obtained from the United States, Italy and Spain. T cells, B-cell-depleted T cells, or PBMCs provided the cDNA or gDNA that served as material.

Germline V gene sequence: CDR1 SGHTA, CDR2 FQGNSA. This CDR3 comprises 14 residues. Trimming took off 6 bases at V and 5 bases at J, with 16 bases between the two ends. Patients of the Seattle cohort, enrolled during active infection, were followed longitudinally. Original processing methods: By means of reference gene primer amplification, nucleated cell counts were estimated. Data came from immunoSEQ multiplex PCR; TCRdb stores just in-frame clones and leaves some out. The V and J calls and clone size were taken over from that table, and D and trimming were inferred from the DNA. Among hundreds of thousands of clones listed, about four fifths were seen once.

The chain employs TRBV7-2 and TRBJ1-2, with a possible D match to TRBD1 (6 bases). This clonotype was obtained from a woman aged 80 or older with COVID-19, enrolled during active disease. Specimen: peripheral blood. Written as DNA, the CDR3 is TGTGCCAGCAGTTTACAGGGCATTTATTATGGCTACACCTTC. Its translation is CASSLQGIYYGYTF.